This TCR beta chain was found in a study of T cells in Graves' hyperthyroidism and ophthalmopathy. Researchers took RNA transcripts and amplified the TCR beta CDR3 regions from them. A set of HTBI primers served as the primers for a first-round RT-PCR of the TCR CDR3. TCRdb re-analysed the multiplex PCR reads in MiXCR, keeping a single row per CDR3 protein. The repertoire includes about 560,000 distinct CDR3 sequences, 15% to 20% of them detected once, and about 18% sits in the top ten. The ends were cut back, 10 bases at V and 0 bases at J, with 24 bases in the middle. The germline V gene has CDR1 LNHDA and CDR2 SQIVND (reference sequence). The CDR3 contains 17 residues.

Sequencing used blood. The chain employs TRBV19 and TRBJ1-2, with a weak D call TRBD1 (6 bases). This TCR was sampled from a woman aged 18-29 years with Graves' hyperthyroidism. DNA of the CDR3: TGTGCCACTACGGAAGTAATAGGGGGATCCTCTAACTATGGCTACACCTTC. It encodes CATTEVIGGSSNYGYTF. The full variable domain, in which reference TRBV19 and TRBJ1-2 provide the parts outside the CDR3, is DGGITQSPKYLFRKEGQNVTLSCEQNLNHDAMYWYRQDPGQGLRLIYYSQIVNDFQKGDIAEGYSVSREKKESFPLTVTSAQKNPTAFYLCATTEVIGGSSNYGYTFGSGTRLTVV.